The clone carrying this TCR beta chain has a handful of counts. Its antigen is unknown. One entry per CDR3 protein, called by TCRdb with MiXCR from the 5' RACE reads. This sample has 400,000 to 650,000 distinct CDR3 sequences, with about a fifth found just once. This sample was included in a study of T cells after yellow fever vaccination. The overall study: With SMART-Seq v4 Ultra Low Input, the fractions containing low cell numbers were prepared.

Regarding the study as a whole: Abundant contaminating clonotypes from the bulk population could appear in FACS-sorted repertoires.

The germline V gene has CDR1 SNHLY and CDR2 FYNNEI. There are 16 residues in the CDR3. Trimming stripped 2 bases from V and 1 base from J, with 14 bases between. V is TRBV2 and J is TRBJ1-1; D ambiguous. The TCR originated in a man aged 18 to 30 who received the YFV17D yellow fever vaccine. Sequencing was performed on PBMCs, taken roughly 23 days after the first yellow fever vaccination. CDR3: CASSELGPSQNTEAFF. The CDR3 region has the DNA TGTGCCAGCAGTGAACTAGGACCCAGTCAGAACACTGAAGCTTTCTTT.